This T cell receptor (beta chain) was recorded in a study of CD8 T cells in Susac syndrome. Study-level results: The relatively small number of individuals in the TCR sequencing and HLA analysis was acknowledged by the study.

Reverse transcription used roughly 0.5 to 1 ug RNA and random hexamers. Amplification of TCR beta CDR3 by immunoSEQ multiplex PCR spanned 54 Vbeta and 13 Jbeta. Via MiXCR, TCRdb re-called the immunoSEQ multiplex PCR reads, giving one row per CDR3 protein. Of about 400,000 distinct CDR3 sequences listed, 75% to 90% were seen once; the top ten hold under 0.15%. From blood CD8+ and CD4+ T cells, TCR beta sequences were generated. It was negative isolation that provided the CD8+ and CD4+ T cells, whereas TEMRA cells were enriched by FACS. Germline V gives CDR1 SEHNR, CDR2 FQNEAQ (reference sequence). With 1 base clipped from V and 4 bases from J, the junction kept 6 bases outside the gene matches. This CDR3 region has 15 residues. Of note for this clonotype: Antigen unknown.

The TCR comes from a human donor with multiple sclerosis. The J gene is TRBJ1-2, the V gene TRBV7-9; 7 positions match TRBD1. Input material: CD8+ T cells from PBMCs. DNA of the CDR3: TGTGCCAGCAGCTTAGGGGAAGGACAGGCCTATGGCTACACCTTC. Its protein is CASSLGEGQAYGYTF.